This T cell receptor beta chain comes out of a study of CD8+ T cells in alopecia areata. Following RNA extraction, reverse transcription yielded cDNA that acted as the sequencing template. Clones were read by immunoSEQ multiplex PCR, and TCRdb kept only the in-frame ones, dropping some. The table includes some 210,000 clones, approximately 52% detected once. CD4+ and CD8+ T cells were sorted from PBMCs. This CDR3 is 14 amino acids long. Germline values: CDR1 MNHNS, CDR2 SASEGT. The V and J ends lost 11 bases and 3 bases respectively, with 18 bases between them. This receptor was taken from a human donor with alopecia areata. V and J are TRBV6-1 and TRBJ2-3; tentative D call: TRBD2 (7 bases). The sample consisted of CD4+ T cells sorted from blood, taken at week 0. CDR3 sequence: CAAGVRGGTDTQYF. CDR3 nucleotide sequence: TGTGCCGCAGGTGTCAGGGGAGGGACAGATACGCAGTATTTT.